This T cell receptor (beta chain) was sequenced for a study of Ad26.COV2.S vaccination and SARS-CoV-2 variants (dated by TCRdb to the early 2020s). The study in broad terms: Vaccine-arm donors were drawn from COV1001, a multicentre, randomized, double-blind, placebo-controlled phase I-IIa trial of Ad26.COV2.S in healthy adults. Trial participants were randomized into five groups of five: low-dose or high-dose Ad26.COV2.S given once or twice, or placebo on both occasions. Investigators did not know the trial group allocation while performing experiments and assessing outcomes. The specificity and breadth of SARS-CoV-2-reactive T cell receptors after Ad26.COV2.S vaccination were assessed by TCRbeta repertoire sequencing. Ad26.COV2.S was administered intramuscularly at 5 x 10^10 or 1 x 10^11 viral particles, either as a single shot or as two shots given 56 days apart. A total of around 32 samples were included in the TCR-sequenced set, comprising roughly 19 Ad26.COV2.S vaccine recipients, 5 placebo recipients and 8 SARS-CoV-2 convalescent individuals. Points the paper makes about the study in general: The study was not powered for comparison of responses between vaccine doses or regimens. The authors noted that the TCR breadth and depth analyses may have underestimated total T cell responses. After vaccination, substantial breadth of spike-specific CD8+ and CD4+ T cell responses was reported. Higher spike-specific TCR breadth was observed in Ad26.COV2.S recipients than in placebo recipients (P = 0.0014). Comparable non-spike TCR breadth was observed between vaccine and placebo recipients, consistent with only spike being contained in the vaccine.

The immunoSEQ Assay was the method used to sequence TCRbeta CDR3 regions. After extraction, genomic DNA underwent amplification by bias-controlled multiplex PCR, followed by high-throughput sequencing. The original pipeline was this. To quantify the absolute abundance of each unique TCRbeta CDR3 region, sequences were collapsed and filtered. T cell fraction was estimated by normalizing TCRbeta template counts to usable DNA, with usable DNA measured through amplification of reference genes found in all nucleated cells. Repertoire TCRs were annotated as SARS-CoV-2-specific by exact matching of V gene, CDR3 amino acid sequence and J gene to a known reactive TCR set. The reference SARS-CoV-2 TCR set was derived from MIRA and filtered for enrichment in COVID-19-positive ImmuneCODE repertoires, a step that removed public or cross-reactive TCRs. Using the MIRA antigens, annotated TCRs were further analysed by specific ORF or by position within an ORF. Breadth was defined as the number of annotated unique rearrangements divided by the total number of unique productive rearrangements, and depth was defined as the summed frequency of the annotated unique rearrangements. Two-sided Wilcoxon rank-sum tests were used to compare TCR breadth between groups. TCRdb holds this immuneACCESS table with in-frame rearrangements only. Some clones are missing; in checked studies, unresolved V genes explain under half, and the rest has no known cause. V and J calls and clone size are those listed in that table; D and trimming were worked out from the DNA. Counted in this sample were about 350,000 clones; around 84% of them appeared once. 3% to 4% of the sample is in the top ten clones.

A note on this clone: Its specific antigen is unknown. Within one base of it there is no much larger clone, and no base qualities were kept.

From its cysteine to its phenylalanine, the CDR3 spans 14 amino acids. Only the CDR3 DNA stays, 42 bases, in frame from base 1. Cut back by 8 bases and 3 bases, the V and J ends lie 15 bases apart. The CDR1 and CDR2 encoded by the germline V gene (reference sequence) are LNHNV and YYDKDF. What this sample's treatment or condition label stands for: approximately 18 received Ad26.COV2.S at low or high dose, single or two shots; roughly five received placebo; per-sample allocation not given. For vaccine and placebo recipients, the sequenced repertoires came from samples collected on day 63 after the first injection. In Cohort 1b, about 27 adults aged 18-55 years were enrolled at a single site in Boston, USA, between 29 July and 7 August 2020. Ad26.COV2.S was a replication-incompetent adenovirus type 26 vector that expressed a prefusion-stabilized SARS-CoV-2 spike protein derived from the original Wuhan strain.

The source was peripheral blood, collected in a trial of Ad26.COV2.S vaccine versus placebo. The chain uses TRBV15 and TRBJ2-3; the D gene is unclear. The clonotype comes from a person aged 18 to 59 who received the Ad26.COV2.S COVID-19 vaccine or a placebo. The nucleotides are TGTGCCACCTCTTTTGAGGCCTTAACAGATACGCAGTATTTT. This gives the protein CATSFEALTDTQYF.